A selection of T cell receptor beta chains follows, all from one sample in a study of cytomegalovirus exposure and HLA in healthy donors. The data were produced by immunoSEQ multiplex PCR, yet TCRdb's version contains in-frame clones alone and is incomplete. Here the sample spans some 84,000 clones, approximately 91% being singletons. Sequenced material: PBMCs. These receptors were taken from a young man in good health and CMV-seronegative. Both conserved end residues are part of each CDR3. Each record gives: D gene, V gene, clone size, J gene, CDR3 protein, CDR3 DNA. The D gene is left open where the match is weak. For some rows the clone size is stated as once, few or many, or as a class when expanded; others skip it.

D: .
V: TRBV7-2
size: .
J: TRBJ1-1
CDR3: CASSFLAVNTEAFF
DNA: TGTGCCAGCAGCTTTCTTGCAGTTAACACTGAAGCTTTCTTT

D: .
V: TRBV6-5
size: .
J: TRBJ1-2
CDR3: CASSSSNYGYTF
DNA: TGTGCCAGCAGTTCCTCTAACTATGGCTACACCTTC

D: TRBD2
V: TRBV6-1
size: .
J: TRBJ2-1
CDR3: CASRATSGIYNEQFF
DNA: TGTGCCAGCAGAGCGACTAGCGGGATCTACAATGAGCAGTTCTTC

D: .
V: TRBV5-1
size: .
J: TRBJ1-1
CDR3: CASSLTELNTEAFF
DNA: TGCGCCAGCAGCTTGACAGAATTGAACACTGAAGCTTTCTTT

D: .
V: TRBV27
size: .
J: TRBJ2-1
CDR3: CASSLTGSGANEQFF
DNA: TGTGCCAGCAGTCTCACAGGGAGCGGGGCCAATGAGCAGTTCTTC

D: TRBD1
V: TRBV4-2
size: .
J: TRBJ1-2
CDR3: CASATGGDYGYTF
DNA: TGTGCCAGCGCGACAGGGGGGGACTATGGCTACACCTTC

D: .
V: TRBV7-9
size: few
J: TRBJ2-7
CDR3: CASSFSNEQYF
DNA: TGTGCCAGCAGCTTTAGTAACGAGCAGTACTTC

D: .
V: TRBV27
size: .
J: TRBJ1-2
CDR3: CASGGRGYGYTF
DNA: TGTGCCAGCGGGGGCAGGGGATATGGCTACACCTTC

D: .
V: TRBV6-6
size: .
J: TRBJ2-7
CDR3: CASTRLGEQYF
DNA: TGTGCCAGCACCAGGCTGGGCGAGCAGTACTTC

D: .
V: TRBV28
size: few
J: TRBJ2-3
CDR3: CASSISDTQYF
DNA: TGTGCCAGCAGTATATCGGATACGCAGTATTTT

D: .
V: TRBV6-5
size: .
J: TRBJ1-1
CDR3: CASSYSEGVTEAFF
DNA: TGTGCCAGCAGTTACTCGGAGGGTGTTACTGAAGCTTTCTTT

D: TRBD2
V: TRBV7-6
size: .
J: TRBJ2-1
CDR3: CASSFQLGGSSYNEQFF
DNA: TGTGCCAGCAGCTTTCAATTGGGCGGGAGCTCCTACAATGAGCAGTTCTTC

D: TRBD1
V: TRBV5-1
size: .
J: TRBJ1-2
CDR3: CASSAGQRASGYTF
DNA: TGCGCCAGCAGCGCGGGACAGAGGGCTTCTGGCTACACCTTC

D: TRBD1
V: TRBV6-1
size: .
J: TRBJ2-1
CDR3: CASRDRGYNEQFF
DNA: TGTGCCAGCCGGGACAGGGGCTACAATGAGCAGTTCTTC

D: .
V: TRBV19
size: .
J: TRBJ2-7
CDR3: CASSITAGGEQYF
DNA: TGTGCCAGTAGTATCACGGCAGGTGGAGAGCAGTACTTC

D: TRBD1
V: TRBV19
size: .
J: TRBJ1-5
CDR3: CASIPTGIDRGVGQPQHF
DNA: TGTGCCAGTATTCCCACTGGGATAGACAGGGGTGTTGGTCAGCCCCAGCATTTT

D: .
V: TRBV10-1
size: .
J: TRBJ2-2
CDR3: CASSRDTANTGELFF
DNA: TGCGCCAGCAGCCGGGACACCGCGAACACCGGGGAGCTGTTTTTT

D: TRBD2
V: TRBV27
size: once
J: TRBJ2-2
CDR3: CASSLSRSGNANTGELFF
DNA: TGTGCCAGCAGTTTATCGAGAAGCGGGAACGCGAACACCGGGGAGCTGTTTTTT

D: .
V: TRBV6-1
size: .
J: TRBJ1-1
CDR3: CASSELLQNTEAFF
DNA: TGTGCCAGCAGTGAGTTACTGCAGAACACTGAAGCTTTCTTT

D: .
V: TRBV1
size: .
J: TRBJ2-3
CDR3: CTSSHNPRDKTSGRDLGTQYF
DNA: TGCACCAGCAGCCACAACCCCCGGGATAAGACTAGCGGGAGGGATTTAGGTACGCAGTATTTT

D: .
V: TRBV7-9
size: few
J: TRBJ2-7
CDR3: CASSLGSYEQYF
DNA: TGTGCCAGCAGCTTAGGCAGCTACGAGCAGTACTTC

D: TRBD1
V: TRBV7-9
size: .
J: TRBJ1-1
CDR3: CASSLRRDRKHTEAFF
DNA: TGTGCCAGCAGCTTAAGACGGGACAGAAAACACACTGAAGCTTTCTTT

D: TRBD1
V: TRBV9
size: .
J: TRBJ1-2
CDR3: CASSQDRGGYTF
DNA: TGTGCCAGCAGCCAGGACAGGGGCGGCTACACCTTC

D: .
V: TRBV28
size: once
J: TRBJ2-7
CDR3: CASSFGEYRVTYEQYF
DNA: TGTGCCAGCAGTTTTGGGGAATACAGGGTCACCTACGAGCAGTACTTC

D: TRBD2
V: TRBV5-1
size: .
J: TRBJ2-1
CDR3: CASSQTTSGTYNEQFF
DNA: TGCGCCAGCAGTCAAACGACTAGCGGTACCTACAATGAGCAGTTCTTC

D: .
V: TRBV4-1
size: .
J: TRBJ1-5
CDR3: CASSQDRGGQPQHF
DNA: TGCGCCAGCAGCCAAGATAGGGGTGGTCAGCCCCAGCATTTT

D: .
V: TRBV4-1
size: .
J: TRBJ1-5
CDR3: CASSQVLRSNQPQHF
DNA: TGCGCCAGCAGCCAAGTCTTGAGGAGCAATCAGCCCCAGCATTTT

D: TRBD1
V: TRBV28
size: .
J: TRBJ1-1
CDR3: CASRDRGGNTEAFF
DNA: TGTGCCAGCAGAGACAGGGGCGGGAACACTGAAGCTTTCTTT

D: TRBD2
V: TRBV9
size: once
J: TRBJ2-3
CDR3: CASSASGRGDTQYF
DNA: TGTGCCAGCAGCGCTAGCGGGAGAGGAGATACGCAGTATTTT

D: TRBD1
V: TRBV19
size: .
J: TRBJ1-5
CDR3: CASKDRGGNQPQHF
DNA: TGTGCCAGCAAGGACAGGGGCGGCAATCAGCCCCAGCATTTT

D: .
V: TRBV5-1
size: once
J: TRBJ2-1
CDR3: CASSRRVGSSYNEQFF
DNA: TGCGCCAGCAGTCGCAGGGTCGGAAGCTCCTACAATGAGCAGTTCTTC

D: .
V: TRBV23-1
size: .
J: TRBJ1-1
CDR3: CASSHYLDTEAFF
DNA: TGCGCCAGCAGTCATTACTTAGACACTGAAGCTTTCTTT

D: .
V: TRBV10-2
size: .
J: TRBJ1-5
CDR3: CASSESPSAGRKQPQHF
DNA: TGCGCCAGCAGTGAGTCGCCGAGCGCGGGGAGGAAACAGCCCCAGCATTTT